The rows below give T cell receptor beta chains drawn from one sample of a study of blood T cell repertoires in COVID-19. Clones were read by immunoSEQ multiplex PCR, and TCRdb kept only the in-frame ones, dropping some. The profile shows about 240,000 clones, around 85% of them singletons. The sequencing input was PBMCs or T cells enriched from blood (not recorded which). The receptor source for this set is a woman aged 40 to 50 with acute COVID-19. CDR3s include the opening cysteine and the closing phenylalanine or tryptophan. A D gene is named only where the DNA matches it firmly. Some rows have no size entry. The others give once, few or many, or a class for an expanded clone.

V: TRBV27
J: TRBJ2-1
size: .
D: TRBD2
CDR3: CASSLIFPGLAGARVRNEQFF
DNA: TGTGCCAGCAGTTTAATTTTTCCGGGACTAGCGGGAGCACGGGTTCGGAATGAGCAGTTCTTC

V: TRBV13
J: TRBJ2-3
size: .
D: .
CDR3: CASSLGRGAEDTQYF
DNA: TGTGCCAGCAGCTTAGGCCGGGGAGCGGAGGATACGCAGTATTTT

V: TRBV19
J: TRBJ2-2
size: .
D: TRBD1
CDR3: CASSRTGGNGGELFF
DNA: TGTGCCAGTAGTAGGACAGGGGGCAATGGCGGGGAGCTGTTTTTT

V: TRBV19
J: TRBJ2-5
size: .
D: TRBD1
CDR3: CASSLDRGLGEETQYF
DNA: TGTGCCAGTAGTCTAGACAGGGGCTTAGGGGAAGAGACCCAGTACTTC

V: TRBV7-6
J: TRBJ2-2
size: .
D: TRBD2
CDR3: CASSLGFSGSSGELFF
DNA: TGTGCCAGCAGCTTAGGTTTTAGCGGGAGCTCCGGGGAGCTGTTTTTT

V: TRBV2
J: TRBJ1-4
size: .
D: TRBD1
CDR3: CASSDAETGLHEKLFF
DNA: TGTGCCAGCAGTGACGCCGAGACAGGGCTCCATGAAAAACTGTTTTTT

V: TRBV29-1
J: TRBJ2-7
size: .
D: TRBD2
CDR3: CSVTEGLAGVLDEQYF
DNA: TGCAGCGTAACTGAGGGACTAGCGGGAGTATTAGACGAGCAGTACTTC

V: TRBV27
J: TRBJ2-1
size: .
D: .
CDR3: CASTSYNEQFF
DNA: TGTGCCAGCACCTCTTACAATGAGCAGTTCTTC

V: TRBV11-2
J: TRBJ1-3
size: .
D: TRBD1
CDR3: CASSSSDRGSGNTIYF
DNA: TGTGCCAGCAGCTCCTCGGACAGGGGCTCTGGAAACACCATATATTTT

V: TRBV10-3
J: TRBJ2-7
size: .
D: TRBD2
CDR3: CAITPGTSGSQQYF
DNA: TGTGCCATCACTCCTGGGACTAGCGGGAGTCAGCAGTACTTC

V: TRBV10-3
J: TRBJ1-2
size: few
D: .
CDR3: CAIKETENYYGYTF
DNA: TGTGCCATCAAGGAGACAGAGAACTACTATGGCTACACCTTC

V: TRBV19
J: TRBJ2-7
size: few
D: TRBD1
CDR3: CASTPRTGGYEQYF
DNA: TGTGCCAGTACCCCGCGGACAGGGGGGTACGAGCAGTACTTC

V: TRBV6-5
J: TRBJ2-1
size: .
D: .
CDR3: CASSPTTYNEQFF
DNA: TGTGCCAGCAGTCCAACTACCTACAATGAGCAGTTCTTC

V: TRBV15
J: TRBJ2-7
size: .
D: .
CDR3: CATSRGRGDEQYF
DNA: TGTGCCACCAGCAGAGGAAGGGGCGACGAGCAGTACTTC

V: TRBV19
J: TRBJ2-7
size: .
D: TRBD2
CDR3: CASSIEASGRVEQYF
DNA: TGTGCCAGTAGTATAGAGGCTAGCGGGAGGGTTGAGCAGTACTTC

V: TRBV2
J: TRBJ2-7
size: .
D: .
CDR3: CASSRDFYEQYF
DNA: TGTGCCAGCAGCAGGGACTTCTACGAGCAGTACTTC

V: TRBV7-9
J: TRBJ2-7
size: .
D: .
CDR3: CASSFQSVAYEQYF
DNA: TGTGCCAGCAGCTTCCAGTCGGTAGCGTACGAGCAGTACTTC

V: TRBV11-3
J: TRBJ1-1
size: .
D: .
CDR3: CASSWETGMNTEAFF
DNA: TGTGCCAGCAGCTGGGAGACGGGGATGAACACTGAAGCTTTCTTT

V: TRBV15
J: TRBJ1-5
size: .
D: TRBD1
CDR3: CATSKNTGQGGYSNQPQHF
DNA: TGTGCCACCAGCAAAAACACGGGACAGGGGGGTTATAGCAATCAGCCCCAGCATTTT

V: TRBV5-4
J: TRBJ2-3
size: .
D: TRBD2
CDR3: CASSSAGLAGGDDTQYF
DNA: TGTGCCAGCAGCTCGGCCGGACTAGCGGGAGGTGATGATACGCAGTATTTT

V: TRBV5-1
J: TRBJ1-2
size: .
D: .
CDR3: CASSFYGDHGYTF
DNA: TGCGCCAGCAGCTTCTACGGGGATCATGGCTACACCTTC

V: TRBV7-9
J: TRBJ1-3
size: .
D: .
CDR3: CASSLQGNTIYF
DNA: TGTGCCAGCAGCTTACAGGGGAACACCATATATTTT

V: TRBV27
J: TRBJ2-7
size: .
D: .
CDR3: CASRTGYEQYF
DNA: TGTGCCAGCAGAACGGGCTACGAGCAGTACTTC

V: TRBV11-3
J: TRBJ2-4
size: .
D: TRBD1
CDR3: CASSSGQGSLKNIQYF
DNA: TGTGCCAGCAGCTCTGGACAGGGGAGTTTGAAAAACATTCAGTACTTC

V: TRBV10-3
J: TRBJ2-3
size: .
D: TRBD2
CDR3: CAISESIRPSGRGTDTQYF
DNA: TGTGCCATCAGTGAGTCGATCAGGCCTAGCGGGAGAGGTACAGATACGCAGTATTTT

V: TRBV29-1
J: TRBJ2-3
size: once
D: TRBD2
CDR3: CSVHRMATGGPSTDTQYF
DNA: TGCAGCGTGCACAGGATGGCAACGGGAGGTCCGAGCACAGATACGCAGTATTTT

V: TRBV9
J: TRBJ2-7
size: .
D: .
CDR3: CASSLEDEQYF
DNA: TGTGCCAGCAGTTTAGAGGACGAGCAGTACTTC

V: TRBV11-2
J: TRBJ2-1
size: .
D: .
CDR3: CASSLPNYNEQFF
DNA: TGTGCCAGCAGCTTACCTAACTACAATGAGCAGTTCTTC

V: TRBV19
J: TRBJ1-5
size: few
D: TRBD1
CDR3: CASSIPGGTGRRQPQHF
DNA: TGTGCCAGTAGTATACCAGGAGGGACAGGGAGACGGCAGCCCCAGCATTTT

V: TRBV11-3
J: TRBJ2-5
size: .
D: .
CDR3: CASSGPQETQYF
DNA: TGTGCCAGCAGCGGCCCACAAGAGACCCAGTACTTC

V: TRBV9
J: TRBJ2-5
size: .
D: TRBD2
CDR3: CASSVDTSGGLQETQYF
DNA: TGTGCCAGCAGCGTAGATACTAGCGGAGGGCTCCAAGAGACCCAGTACTTC

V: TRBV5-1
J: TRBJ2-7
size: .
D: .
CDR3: CASSLGGGADSYEQYF
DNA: TGCGCCAGCAGCCTTGGCGGTGGCGCTGACTCCTACGAGCAGTACTTC

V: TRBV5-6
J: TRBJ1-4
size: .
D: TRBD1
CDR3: CASSRDRGLREKLFF
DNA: TGTGCCAGCAGTCGGGACAGGGGACTCCGTGAAAAACTGTTTTTT

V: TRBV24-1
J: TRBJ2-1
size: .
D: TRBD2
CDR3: CATSGAGGGNEQFF
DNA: TGTGCCACCAGTGGAGCGGGAGGGGGGAATGAGCAGTTCTTC

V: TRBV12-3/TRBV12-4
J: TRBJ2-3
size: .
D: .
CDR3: CASTRDRTDTQYF
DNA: TGTGCCAGCACCCGAGATCGCACAGATACGCAGTATTTT

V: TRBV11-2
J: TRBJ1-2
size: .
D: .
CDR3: CASSSPRRSNYGYTF
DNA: TGTGCCAGCAGCTCCCCAAGGAGGAGCAATTATGGCTACACCTTC

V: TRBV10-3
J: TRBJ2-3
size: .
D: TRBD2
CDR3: CAISEIAGRLLDTQYF
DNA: TGTGCCATCAGTGAAATAGCGGGACGCCTTTTGGATACGCAGTATTTT

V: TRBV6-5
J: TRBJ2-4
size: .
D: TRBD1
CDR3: CASRRGTGKNIQYF
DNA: TGTGCCAGCAGAAGAGGGACAGGCAAAAACATTCAGTACTTC

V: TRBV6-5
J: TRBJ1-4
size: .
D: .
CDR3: CASSSGQPLINEKLFF
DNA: TGTGCCAGCAGTTCGGGTCAGCCCTTGATTAATGAAAAACTGTTTTTT

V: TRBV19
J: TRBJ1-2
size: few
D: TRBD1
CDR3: CASSILGQINYGYTF
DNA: TGTGCCAGTAGTATCTTGGGACAGATTAACTATGGCTACACCTTC

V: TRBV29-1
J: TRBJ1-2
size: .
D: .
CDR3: CSVEDGKYGYTF
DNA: TGCAGCGTGGAGGACGGAAAATATGGCTACACCTTC